Listed below are T cell receptor beta chains from one sample, sequenced in a study of shared clonotypes between healthy human individuals. Generated by immunoSEQ multiplex PCR, the TCRdb table keeps only in-frame clones and is missing some. The repertoire holds roughly 700,000 clones, 90% seen once, with roughly 36% in the top ten. Sequencing used memory CD8+ T cells from PBMCs. These receptors all stem from a man younger than 35 in good health. Some clones in this sample may be carry-over from other donors' samples. CDR3s include the opening cysteine and the closing phenylalanine or tryptophan. The order of the fields is clone size, J gene, V gene, D gene, CDR3 DNA, CDR3 protein. D genes are given only for firm matches. Expanded clones get a size class; other rows say once, few or many, or leave the size out.

>-|TRBJ2-7|TRBV6-6|-
TGTGCCAGCTCGGGCCGAATGTCACACGAGCAGTACTTC
CASSGRMSHEQYF
>-|TRBJ2-7|TRBV6-7|-
TGTGCCAGCAGTTACCGATCGGGCCGTGGGGTCGAGCAGTACTTC
CASSYRSGRGVEQYF
>-|TRBJ1-5|TRBV28|-
TGTGCCAGCCGCCCTCCAGGTCAGCCCCAGCATTTT
CASRPPGQPQHF
>-|TRBJ1-5|TRBV6-1|-
TGTGCCAGCAGTGAAATGGGCAGCAATCAGCCCCAGCATTTT
CASSEMGSNQPQHF
>once|TRBJ2-7|TRBV10-3|TRBD1
TGTGCCATCAGTGACCTGGCAGGGGGCATTAGCTACGAGCAGTACTTC
CAISDLAGGISYEQYF
>-|TRBJ2-2|TRBV19|TRBD1
TGTGCCAGTAGTCTTTGGGGACAGGGGGCCACCGGGGAGCTGTTTTTT
CASSLWGQGATGELFF
>-|TRBJ2-7|TRBV30|-
TGTGCCTGGAGGGACCTCGGGGGGCCCGAGCAGTACTTC
CAWRDLGGPEQYF
>-|TRBJ2-1|TRBV29-1|-
TGCAGCGTTGGCGGGATAGCGTTCGGGTACAATGAGCAGTTCTTC
CSVGGIAFGYNEQFF
>-|TRBJ2-7|TRBV16|-
TGTGCCAGCAGCCAATCGCCCCCAGGAAGCGAGCAGTACTTC
CASSQSPPGSEQYF
>-|TRBJ2-7|TRBV29-1|-
TGCAGCGTGGGGGGTGGGGACGAGCAGTACTTC
CSVGGGDEQYF
>-|TRBJ2-7|TRBV27|TRBD1
TGTGCCAGCAGTGCGGGGACAGGGGGTACCGAGCAGTACTTC
CASSAGTGGTEQYF
>-|TRBJ2-7|TRBV6-5|-
TGTGCCAGCAGTTACTCGCAGGCAGCCTACGAGCAGTACTTC
CASSYSQAAYEQYF
>-|TRBJ1-5|TRBV7-8|TRBD1
TGTGCCAGCAGCTCAGGACAGGGAGGTCAGCCCCAGCATTTT
CASSSGQGGQPQHF
>-|TRBJ2-3|TRBV7-2|-
TGTGCCAGCAGCTTGGTGATCCTGAAGGCTGGGACAGATACGCAGTATTTT
CASSLVILKAGTDTQYF
>-|TRBJ2-3|TRBV27|-
TGTGCCAGCAGAATGTTAGGGGCCAATACGCAGTATTTT
CASRMLGANTQYF
>-|TRBJ2-1|TRBV30|TRBD2
TGTGCCTGGAGTGGGGGGACTAGTGCGGTTGAGCAGTTCTTC
CAWSGGTSAVEQFF
>-|TRBJ2-7|TRBV27|TRBD2
TGTGCCAGCCGGCAACCGGGACTAGCGGATCACTCCTACGAGCAGTACTTC
CASRQPGLADHSYEQYF
>-|TRBJ1-2|TRBV9|-
TGTGCCAGCAGCGTAGCTGGGGATGCCTATGGCTACACCTTC
CASSVAGDAYGYTF
>once|TRBJ2-3|TRBV27|-
TGTGCCAGCCACCGAAGTACGGGACACTTGACGCAGTATTTT
CASHRSTGHLTQYF
>-|TRBJ2-7|TRBV28|-
TGTGCCAGCAGTTTAAGCGGCGGGGGCTTCTACGAGCAGTACTTC
CASSLSGGGFYEQYF
>-|TRBJ2-7|TRBV19|-
TGTGCCAGTAGTGTTGGTAGTCGCCACGAGCAGTACTTC
CASSVGSRHEQYF
>-|TRBJ1-1|TRBV19|-
TGTGCCAGTAGTGTGGGTTCAGGGATGTACACTGAAGCTTTCTTT
CASSVGSGMYTEAFF
>-|TRBJ1-1|TRBV28|-
TGTGCCAGCAGTCAAGGGAACACTGAAGCTTTCTTT
CASSQGNTEAFF
>-|TRBJ2-7|TRBV25-1|-
TGTGCCAGCAGTGAAGTGGACTTGGAGCAGTACTTC
CASSEVDLEQYF
>-|TRBJ1-2|TRBV11-2|-
TGTGCCAGCAGCTTAGACCCCTTACCCTCATCGAACTATGGCTACACCTTC
CASSLDPLPSSNYGYTF
>-|TRBJ2-2|TRBV28|TRBD2
TGTGCCAGCAGGTCCGGGACTAGCGCCGGGGAGCTGTTTTTT
CASRSGTSAGELFF
>once|TRBJ2-4|TRBV28|-
TGTGCCAGCAGTTTATTCCCCAAAAACATTCAGTACTTC
CASSLFPKNIQYF
>-|TRBJ2-1|TRBV7-9|TRBD2
TGTGCCAGCAGCAGACTAGCGGAGTACAATGAGCAGTTCTTC
CASSRLAEYNEQFF
>-|TRBJ1-6|TRBV6-5|-
TGTGCCAGCAGTTACGGGGCCGATTCACCCCTCCACTTT
CASSYGADSPLHF
>-|TRBJ2-2|TRBV29-1|-
TGCAGCGTTTCGAAAGGCGGGGAGCTGTTTTTT
CSVSKGGELFF
>once|TRBJ2-1|TRBV7-2|-
TGTGCCAGCAGCTCCCCCATGGGCAGACGAGAATACAATGAGCAGTTCTTC
CASSSPMGRREYNEQFF
>-|TRBJ2-7|TRBV5-1|-
TGCGCCAGCAGCTCGGACGGCTACGAGCAGTACTTC
CASSSDGYEQYF
>-|TRBJ2-7|TRBV18|-
TGTGCCAGCTCCTCGACAGGAACCGGGAGCGAGCAGTACTTC
CASSSTGTGSEQYF
>-|TRBJ2-1|TRBV27|TRBD2
TGTGCCAGCCACCCCCTGGGACTAGCAATTTACAATGAGCAGTTCTTC
CASHPLGLAIYNEQFF
>-|TRBJ2-7|TRBV9|-
TGTGCCAGCAGCGTAGTGGCCACATCGGCTTCCTACGAGCAGTACTTC
CASSVVATSASYEQYF
>-|TRBJ2-3|TRBV5-1|TRBD2
TGCGCCAGCAGCGACCTGGGCTCGCGGGAGGGTGCTAGCACAGATACGCAGTATTTT
CASSDLGSREGASTDTQYF
>-|TRBJ2-3|TRBV7-9|TRBD2
TGTGCCAGCAGCTTCACTAGCGGGAGGTATCCCGCAGATACGCAGTATTTT
CASSFTSGRYPADTQYF
>many|TRBJ2-3|TRBV7-9|TRBD1
TGTGCCAGCAGCGTAGGGAGACAGGGGTCCGAGTATTTT
CASSVGRQGSEYF
>-|TRBJ2-7|TRBV5-6|-
TGTGCCAGCAGCTTGGCCGGCCCCGCGCAGCAGTACTTC
CASSLAGPAQQYF
>-|TRBJ2-3|TRBV4-1|-
TGCGCCAGCAGCCAAGAGCCGGGCCCCCTGATCACAGATACGCAGTATTTT
CASSQEPGPLITDTQYF
>-|TRBJ2-3|TRBV5-8|-
TGTGCCAGCAGCCCAATTACAGCAGATACGCAGTATTTT
CASSPITADTQYF
>-|TRBJ2-7|TRBV28|-
TGTGCCAGCAGTTTTCGGGGCTCTTACGAGCAGTACTTC
CASSFRGSYEQYF
>-|TRBJ2-1|TRBV30|-
TGTGCCTGGAGTGTAGGAAGGGTAGGTGAGCAGTTCTTC
CAWSVGRVGEQFF
>-|TRBJ2-7|TRBV7-9|-
TGTGCCAGCAGCAGCCCTTGGGGGCCAGGCTACGAGCAGTACTTC
CASSSPWGPGYEQYF